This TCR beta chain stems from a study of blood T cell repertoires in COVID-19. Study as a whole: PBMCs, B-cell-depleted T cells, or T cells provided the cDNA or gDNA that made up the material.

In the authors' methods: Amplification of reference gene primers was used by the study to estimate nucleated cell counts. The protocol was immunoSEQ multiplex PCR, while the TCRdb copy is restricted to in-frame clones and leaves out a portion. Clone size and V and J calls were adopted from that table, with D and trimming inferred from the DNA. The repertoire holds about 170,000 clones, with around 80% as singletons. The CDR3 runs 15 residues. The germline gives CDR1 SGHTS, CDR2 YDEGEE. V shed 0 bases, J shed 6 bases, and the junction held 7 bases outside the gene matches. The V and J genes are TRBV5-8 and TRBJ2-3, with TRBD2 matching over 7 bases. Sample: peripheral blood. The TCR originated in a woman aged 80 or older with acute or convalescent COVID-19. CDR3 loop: CASSLGEPGRDTQYF. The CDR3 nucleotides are TGTGCCAGCAGCTTGGGGGAGCCCGGGAGGGATACGCAGTATTTT.